The entry that follows covers one T cell receptor beta chain sequence. The data are from a study of blood T cell repertoires in COVID-19. Assay used: immunoSEQ multiplex PCR; TCRdb lists only in-frame clones, some missing. The sample has about 170,000 clones, 82% seen once. Looked up from germline, CDR1 is MNHNY and CDR2 is SVGAGI (reference sequence). The CDR3 covers 12 residues. The V gene lost 8 bases and the J gene lost 4 bases, with 11 bases spanning the gap. The receptor's source is a woman between 40 and 50 years old with COVID-19, enrolled during active disease. The V and J genes are TRBV6-6 and TRBJ1-1, with unresolved D. The sample taken for sequencing was peripheral blood. The CDR3 reads CASLISGTEAFF. CDR3 nucleotide sequence: TGTGCCAGCCTAATAAGTGGCACTGAAGCTTTCTTT.